This T cell receptor beta chain stems from a study of CD8 T cells in ankylosing spondylitis. Remarks on this clonotype: Its antigen is as yet unknown.

The CDR3 has 18 amino acids. Study-wide points: Among TCR beta sequences, a motif of eight highly homologous variants appeared characteristic of ankylosing spondylitis blood. It was reported that disease-linked clones were significantly enriched in matched ankylosing spondylitis synovial fluid. Earlier studies detected some motif variants in reactive arthritis synovial fluid and blood. Relatively scarce in peripheral blood, disease-linked clones were CD8+.

Making the TCR beta libraries involved quantitative 5'-RACE with molecular barcodes. Using its own MiXCR run on the 5' RACE reads, TCRdb lists one record per CDR3 protein. The data contain fewer than 450,000 distinct CDR3 sequences, about 15% of them singletons. The TCR sequence derives from a male donor with ankylosing spondylitis. The specimen was blood, either unsorted or a sorted T cell fraction (not recorded which). This chain uses TRBV21-1 with TRBJ2-7; TRBD2 reflects the table's D call only, with no check against the DNA. TRBV21-1 is a pseudogene segment. CDR3 sequence (DNA): TGTGCCAGCAGCACCACACGCCAGTCCCGGGACAGCTCCTACGAGCAGTACTTC. Residues: CASSTTRQSRDSSYEQYF.